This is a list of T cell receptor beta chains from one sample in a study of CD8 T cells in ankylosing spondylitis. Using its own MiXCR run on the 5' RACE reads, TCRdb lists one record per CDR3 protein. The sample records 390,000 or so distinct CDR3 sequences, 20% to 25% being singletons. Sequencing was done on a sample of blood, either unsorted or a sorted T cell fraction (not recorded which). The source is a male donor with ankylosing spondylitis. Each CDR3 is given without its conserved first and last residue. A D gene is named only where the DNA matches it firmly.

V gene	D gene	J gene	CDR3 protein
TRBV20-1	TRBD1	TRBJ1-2	SATQGGIGYT
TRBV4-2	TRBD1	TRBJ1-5	ASSQGGQGYYSNQPQH
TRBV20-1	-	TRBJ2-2	SAKSTGELF
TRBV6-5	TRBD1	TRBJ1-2	ASSYSFSTGENYGYT
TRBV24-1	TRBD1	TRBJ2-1	ATSGWTGWF
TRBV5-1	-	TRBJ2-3	ASSLRTNTDTQY
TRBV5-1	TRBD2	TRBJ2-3	ASSLAGAGVTDTQY
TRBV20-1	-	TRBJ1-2	SARGGTYGYT
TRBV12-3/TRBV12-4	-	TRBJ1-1	ASSSPEWNTEAF
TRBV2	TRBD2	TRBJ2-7	ASSGYGAGGPKNYEQY
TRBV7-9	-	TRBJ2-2	ASSFDSAGELF
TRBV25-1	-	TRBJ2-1	ASSEGLEYNEQF
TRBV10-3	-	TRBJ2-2	AISYTGAGELF
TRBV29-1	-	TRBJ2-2	SGGAEGHTGELF
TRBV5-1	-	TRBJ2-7	ASSFHLASPYEQY
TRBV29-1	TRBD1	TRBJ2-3	SVEENRGTDTQY
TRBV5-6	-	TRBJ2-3	ASSLGPGQTAKDTQY
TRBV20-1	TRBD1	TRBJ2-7	SARDRDRGFPEQY
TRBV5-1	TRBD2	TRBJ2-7	ASSPLVGEGEQY
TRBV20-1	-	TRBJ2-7	SAVLGSYEQY
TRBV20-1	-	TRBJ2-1	SARIENSYNEQF
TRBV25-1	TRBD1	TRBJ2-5	ASSDDRVRRETQY
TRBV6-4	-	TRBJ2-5	ASSDQGPRETQY
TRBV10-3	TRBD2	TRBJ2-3	AISGLAGGTDTQY
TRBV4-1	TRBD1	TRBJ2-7	ASSQDLRDRAYEQY
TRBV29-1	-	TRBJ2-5	SVEVPELETQY
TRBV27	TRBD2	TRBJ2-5	ASKPGTSGETQY
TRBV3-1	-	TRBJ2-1	ASSQRSGDLLYNEQF
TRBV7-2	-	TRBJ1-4	ASSPGPTNEKLF
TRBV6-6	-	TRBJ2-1	ASRVIGQGEQF
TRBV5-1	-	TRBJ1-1	ASSLGGQSEAF
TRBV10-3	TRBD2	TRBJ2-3	ATRLAGEDTQY
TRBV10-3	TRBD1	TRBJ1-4	AIRGTAVGEKLF
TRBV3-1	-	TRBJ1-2	ASTNGGFGRDGYT
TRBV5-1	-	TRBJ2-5	ASSLYGARETQY
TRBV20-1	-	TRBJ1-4	SAPRAGANEKLF
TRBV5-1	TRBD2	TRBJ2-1	ASSSSGTSGSDEQF
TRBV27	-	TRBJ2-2	ASSLSAGPNTGELF
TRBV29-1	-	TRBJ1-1	SAATEIHTEAF
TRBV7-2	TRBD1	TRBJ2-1	ASSSTTGAYEQF
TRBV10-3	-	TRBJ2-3	AISEPLSTDTQY
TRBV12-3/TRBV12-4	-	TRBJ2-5	ASSLGPDQETQY